The 29 T cell receptor beta chains listed next were all sequenced from one sample in a study of regulatory T cells in long-lasting Graves disease. Researchers made TCR beta libraries by using iRepertoire HTBI primers and running Arm-PCR on CDR3 regions. TCRdb re-analysed the multiplex PCR reads in MiXCR, keeping a single row per CDR3 protein. The sample includes some 250,000 distinct CDR3 sequences, approximately 20% of them seen just once. Regarding time point: newly diagnosed GD, antithyroid drugs for less than 3 months. PBMCs were the source of the RNA used for TCR sequencing. Specimen: peripheral blood mononuclear cells (PBMCs), collected at new diagnosis, from a patient treated with antithyroid drugs. These receptors all come from a female donor with Graves disease.

This clonotype was counted at least ten times. The V gene is TRBV20-1, the J gene TRBJ2-7; D is undetermined. This CDR3 spans 13 amino acids. Trimming removed 5 bases at V and 2 bases at J, with 13 bases between. Germline V CDR1 and CDR2: DFQATT, SNEGSKA (reference sequence). CDR3 sequence (DNA): TGCAGTGCTTCCCTGGAAGCGACCTACGAGCAGTACTTC. The encoded protein is CSASLEATYEQYF.

This clonotype was observed at least ten times. CDR3 residues: CASSLPSRRNEQYF. CDR3 DNA sequence: TGTGCCAGCAGCTTGCCGTCCCGTCGGAACGAGCAGTACTTC. The chain joins TRBV7-9 to TRBJ2-7; D is unresolved. V was trimmed by 3 bases and J by 5 bases, leaving 14 bases between them. This CDR3 is 14 amino acids long. Germline V gene data show CDR1 as SEHNR and CDR2 as FQNEAQ (reference sequence). Together with reference TRBV7-9 and TRBJ2-7, the CDR3 gives the full variable domain: DTGVSQNPRHKITKRGQNVTFRCDPISEHNRLYWYRQTLGQGPEFLTYFQNEAQLEKSRLLSDRFSAERPKGSFSTLEIQRTEQGDSAMYLCASSLPSRRNEQYFGPGTRLTVT.

This clonotype was found a few times. The chain recombines TRBV10-2 with TRBJ1-5, with D tentatively TRBD1 (5 bases). Trimming took 6 bases from V and 2 from J, leaving 14 bases between them. There are 15 residues in the CDR3. Germline values: CDR1 WSHSY, CDR2 SAAADI. The CDR3 sequence is CASSLIRGRNQPQHF. DNA of the CDR3: TGCGCCAGCAGCCTAATACGGGGCCGCAATCAGCCCCAGCATTTT.

The table lists this clonotype with many counts. In DNA, the CDR3 is TGTGCCAGCAGGTTCGGACGGAGTGGCGAGCAGTACTTC. It encodes CASRFGRSGEQYF. The genes are TRBV28 and TRBJ2-7; D uncertain. The V gene lost 6 bases and the J gene lost 6 bases, with 15 bases spanning the gap. The CDR3 extends over 13 amino acids. Germline V gene sequence: CDR1 MDHEN, CDR2 SYDVKM.

This clonotype was seen a few times. V is TRBV6-2 or TRBV6-3 and J is TRBJ1-6; no clear D. The CDR3 totals 15 residues. From germline, CDR1 is MNHEY and CDR2 SVGEGT. Trimming left V 1 base short and J 7 bases short, with 11 bases between. Written as DNA, the CDR3 is TGTGCCAGCAGTTACTTGGCCGGAACCAATTCACCCCTCCACTTT. Its translation is CASSYLAGTNSPLHF.

The chain links TRBV30 to TRBJ2-1, with 7 nucleotides matching TRBD1. Germline trimming cut 3 bases from V and 9 bases from J; bases unmatched to any gene: 17. Germline V CDR1 and CDR2: GTSNPN, SVGIG (reference sequence). The CDR3 covers 16 residues. The CDR3 sequence: CAWRPVGRGQNGEQFF. The CDR3 region has the DNA TGTGCCTGGAGGCCTGTAGGAAGGGGGCAAAATGGTGAGCAGTTCTTC.

This clonotype has at least ten counts. The V gene is TRBV11-2, the J gene TRBJ2-3; D is unresolved. Germline values: CDR1 SGHAT, CDR2 FQNNGV. The V and J ends lost 5 bases and 6 bases respectively, with 21 bases between them. This CDR3 has 16 residues. CDR3 residues: CASSQNYPTFSDTQYF. For the CDR3, the DNA is TGTGCCAGCAGCCAGAACTATCCAACATTTTCGGATACGCAGTATTTT. The whole variable domain, remainder taken from reference TRBV11-2 and TRBJ2-3, is EAGVAQSPRYKIIEKRQSVAFWCNPISGHATLYWYQQILGQGPKLLIQFQNNGVVDDSQLPKDRFSAERLKGVDSTLKIQPAKLEDSAVYLCASSQNYPTFSDTQYFGPGTRLTVL.

This clonotype was counted at least ten times. The chain is built from TRBV20-1 and TRBJ2-3, with D unresolved. The ends were cut back, 6 bases at V and 4 bases at J, with 26 bases in the middle. Germline V gene data show CDR1 as DFQATT and CDR2 as SNEGSKA (reference sequence). This CDR3 is built from 17 residues. In DNA form, the CDR3 reads TGCAGTGCACCCACCGGAGCTGGGAAAGTCCTTCCAGATACGCAGTATTTT. It encodes CSAPTGAGKVLPDTQYF.

This clonotype turned up a few times. This chain connects TRBV6-2 or TRBV6-3 to TRBJ2-2; no clear D. The CDR3 covers 13 residues. Per germline, CDR1 MNHEY and CDR2 SVGEGT. The CDR3 nucleotides read TGTGCGGGCCAGGCGGTTAACACCGGGGAGCTGTTTTTT. Translation gives CAGQAVNTGELFF.

In this sample, this clonotype turned up many times. The V and J genes are TRBV19 and TRBJ1-1; no firm D call. Germline CDR1 LNHDA, CDR2 SQIVND (reference sequence). The CDR3 sequence is 12 residues long. Trimming removed 9 bases from V and 1 base from J, with 9 bases in between. The CDR3 loop is CASRAQNTEAFF. CDR3 nucleotide sequence: TGTGCCAGCCGGGCCCAGAACACTGAAGCTTTCTTT.

This clonotype appeared many times. This sequence joins TRBV12-3 or TRBV12-4 and TRBJ2-4; either TRBD1 or TRBD2 may fit D (5 bases each). The CDR3 contains 14 residues. The germline V and J ends were trimmed by 6 bases and 8 bases, with 17 bases remaining between them. The CDR3 here is CASSPRQGAYIQYF. CDR3 DNA sequence: TGTGCCAGCAGCCCGCGGCAGGGAGCGTACATTCAGTACTTC.

This clonotype was recorded at least ten times. The chain joins TRBV29-1 to TRBJ2-5; D unresolved. Germline CDR1 and CDR2: SQVTM and ANQGSEA. Trimming took 3 bases from V and 5 from J, leaving 13 bases between them. The CDR3 extends over 13 amino acids. The CDR3 sequence: CSVDRRESETQYF. DNA of the CDR3: TGCAGCGTTGATCGCCGAGAGTCTGAGACCCAGTACTTC.

There are many counts of this clonotype. CDR3 sequence reads: CASSHRGSETQYF. The CDR3 DNA is TGTGCCAGCAGCCACAGGGGGTCAGAGACCCAGTACTTC. This chain connects TRBV11-3 to TRBJ2-5, with 8 bases aligning to TRBD1. With 5 bases clipped from V and 4 bases from J, the junction kept 3 bases outside the gene matches. Germline-derived CDR1 and CDR2 are SGHNT and YENEEA. The CDR3 runs to 13 residues.

In this sample, this clonotype turned up once. The chain joins TRBV11-2 to TRBJ2-7; 8 nucleotides agree with TRBD1. CDR1 SGHAT and CDR2 FQNNGV come from the germline V gene. J was trimmed by 3 bases and V by 5 bases; bases with no gene match: 12. The CDR3 consists of 16 residues. In DNA form, the CDR3 reads TGTGCCAGCAGCCTTGACTACGGGACAGGAAGCTACGAGCAGTACGTC. Its translation: CASSLDYGTGSYEQYV.

This clonotype was recorded many times. The chain carries TRBV18 and TRBJ1-5; TRBD1 agrees at 9 bases. V trimming: 6 bases; J trimming: 7 bases; junction bases outside the gene matches: 7. Germline CDR1 is KGHSH and CDR2 is LQKENI. CDR3 size: 14 residues. The CDR3: CASSSGTGQQPQHF. As DNA, the CDR3 is TGTGCCAGCTCTTCCGGGACAGGGCAGCAGCCCCAGCATTTT.

This clonotype was observed at least ten times. The J gene is TRBJ2-3, the V gene TRBV19; D remains ambiguous. The CDR3 is 15 amino acids. In germline, CDR1 is LNHDA, CDR2 SQIVND (reference sequence). Trimming cost V 3 bases and J 0 bases, with 10 bases left between them. CDR3 in amino acids: CASSIIHASTDTQYF. For the CDR3, the DNA is TGTGCCAGTAGTATCATCCACGCGAGCACAGATACGCAGTATTTT.

This clonotype was observed a handful of times. A single base separates this from a much larger clone, so it may be a read error. Because it lacks the conserved phenylalanine or tryptophan at the end, this CDR3 is likely a read error. The chain recombines TRBV3-1 with TRBJ2-5; D uncertain. The end of the DNA aligns better with TRBJ2-1, so the J call may be wrong. The CDR3 has 14 residues. Germline V gives CDR1 LGHDT, CDR2 YNNKEL (reference sequence). CDR3 nucleotides: TGTGCCAGCAGCCAAGATCCGGGTAGCCCTGAGCAGTTCCTC. It specifies CASSQDPGSPEQFL.

This clonotype has a count of ten or more. The chain recombines TRBV14 with TRBJ2-1; possibly TRBD1 for D (6 bases). Germline CDR1 is SGHDN and CDR2 is FVKESK. The germline V and J ends were trimmed by 1 base and 2 bases, with 9 bases remaining between them. The CDR3 runs 15 residues. This chain's CDR3 is CASSQGDTTYNEQFF. The CDR3 DNA is TGTGCCAGCAGCCAAGGGGACACGACCTACAATGAGCAGTTCTTC.

The V call is TRBV28, the J call TRBJ2-3; D gene ambiguous. V was cut by 4 bases and J by 4 bases, with 12 bases left in between. CDR1 MDHEN and CDR2 SYDVKM come from the germline V gene. The CDR3 loop spans 14 amino acids. The CDR3: CASSYTTGSDTQYF. CDR3 DNA sequence: TGTGCCAGCAGTTATACTACCGGTTCAGATACGCAGTATTTT.

This clonotype has more than one count but fewer than ten. A much larger clone lies a single base off, so this may be a read error. V and J are TRBV7-3 and TRBJ1-1, with 7 bases that match TRBD1. CDR3 size: 14 residues. The V and J ends lost 5 bases and 0 bases, in that order; junction bases with no gene match: 3. Germline V lookup: CDR1 SGHTA, CDR2 FQGTGA. The CDR3 protein is CASSDTGVNTEAFF. The CDR3 nucleotides read TGTGCCAGCAGCGATACAGGGGTGAACACTGAAGCTTTCTTT.

The chain links TRBV7-9 to TRBJ2-2; 10 bases agree with TRBD2. The germline gives CDR1 SEHNR, CDR2 FQNEAQ (reference sequence). V trimming: 4 bases; J trimming: 4 bases; junction bases outside the gene matches: 18. The CDR3 spans 20 residues. The CDR3 DNA reads TGTGCCAGCAGCTCCCGGACAGGACTATCTAGCGGGGGCGTCACCGGGGAGCTGTTTTTT. Amino acid sequence: CASSSRTGLSSGGVTGELFF.

This clonotype turned up a few times. This rearrangement joins TRBV28 to TRBJ1-1, with D uncertain. The CDR3 length is 14 residues. The V and J ends lost 7 bases and 0 bases respectively, with 12 bases between them. Per germline, CDR1 MDHEN and CDR2 SYDVKM. Here the CDR3 reads CASTLAALNTEAFF. Here the CDR3 DNA reads TGTGCCAGCACCTTAGCGGCACTGAACACTGAAGCTTTCTTT.

This clonotype was recorded at least ten times. This chain connects TRBV12-3 or TRBV12-4 to TRBJ2-1, with unresolved D. CDR3 size: 15 residues. Trimming took 7 bases from V and 3 from J, leaving 16 bases between them. The CDR3 DNA follows: TGTGCCAGCACATCAGACTCCTACTACTACAATGAGCAGTTCTTC. Translating gives CASTSDSYYYNEQFF.

There are many counts of this clonotype. The chain links TRBV15 to TRBJ1-2; D is uncertain. The germline gives CDR1 LNHNV, CDR2 YYDKDF (reference sequence). The V end was cut by 5 bases, the J end by 3 bases, with 13 bases between. This CDR3 is built from 14 residues. The DNA of the CDR3 is TGTGCCACCAGCCTGGAAAGGGTAGACTATGGCTACACCTTC. The encoded protein is CATSLERVDYGYTF.

Ten or more counts support this clonotype. The chain couples TRBV20-1 to TRBJ2-3; maybe TRBD2 (6 bases). Trimming removed 6 bases from V and 5 bases from J, with 12 bases in between. The CDR3 totals 12 residues. Looked up from germline, CDR1 is DFQATT and CDR2 is SNEGSKA (reference sequence). The DNA for the CDR3 is TGCAGTGCCCCGGACGGGGGAGATACGCAGTATTTT. This translates into CSAPDGGDTQYF.

The chain employs TRBV19 and TRBJ2-5; 9 nucleotides agree with TRBD1. J lost 5 bases, V lost 5 bases, and 6 bases had no gene match. The CDR3 is 14 residues long. Germline V gene data show CDR1 as LNHDA and CDR2 as SQIVND (reference sequence). CDR3 residues: CASSFGTGRETQYF. Here the CDR3 DNA reads TGTGCCAGTAGTTTCGGGACAGGGCGTGAGACCCAGTACTTC. Drawing the rest from reference TRBV19 and TRBJ2-5, the complete variable domain is DGGITQSPKYLFRKEGQNVTLSCEQNLNHDAMYWYRQDPGQGLRLIYYSQIVNDFQKGDIAEGYSVSREKKESFPLTVTSAQKNPTAFYLCASSFGTGRETQYFGPGTRLLVL.

Concerning this clonotype itself: This may arise from a read error, as a much more abundant clone is one base away. The chain has TRBV20-1 and TRBJ2-1; D possibly corresponds to TRBD2 (5 bases). The CDR3 covers 17 residues. Germline V gives CDR1 DFQATT, CDR2 SNEGSKA (reference sequence). Written as DNA, the CDR3 is TGCAATGCTAGAAACCCTGACTACGAGAGCTCCTACAATGAGCAGTTCTTC. This sequence encodes CNARNPDYESSYNEQFF.

To note about this clonotype: The CDR3 end shows no conserved phenylalanine or tryptophan, and so a read error is likely. CDR3 bases: TGTGCCAGCAGCCGCACAGGGGAACGCAATCAGCCCCAGCATCTT. Translating it yields CASSRTGERNQPQHL. V and J are TRBV5-4 and TRBJ1-5; 7 bases are shared with TRBD1. J was trimmed by 2 bases and V by 4 bases; bases with no gene match: 6. Germline loops: CDR1 SGHNT, CDR2 YYREEE (reference sequence). This CDR3 spans 15 amino acids.

The sample holds many counts of this clonotype. The chain is built from TRBV6-2 or TRBV6-3 and TRBJ2-3; D not resolved. Germline lookup yields CDR1 MNHEY and CDR2 SVGEGT. V lost 5 bases to trimming and J lost 1 base, with 7 bases between them. This CDR3 comprises 13 residues. The CDR3 loop is CASSDAGTDTQYF. As DNA, the CDR3 is TGTGCCAGCAGTGACGCGGGCACAGATACGCAGTATTTT.